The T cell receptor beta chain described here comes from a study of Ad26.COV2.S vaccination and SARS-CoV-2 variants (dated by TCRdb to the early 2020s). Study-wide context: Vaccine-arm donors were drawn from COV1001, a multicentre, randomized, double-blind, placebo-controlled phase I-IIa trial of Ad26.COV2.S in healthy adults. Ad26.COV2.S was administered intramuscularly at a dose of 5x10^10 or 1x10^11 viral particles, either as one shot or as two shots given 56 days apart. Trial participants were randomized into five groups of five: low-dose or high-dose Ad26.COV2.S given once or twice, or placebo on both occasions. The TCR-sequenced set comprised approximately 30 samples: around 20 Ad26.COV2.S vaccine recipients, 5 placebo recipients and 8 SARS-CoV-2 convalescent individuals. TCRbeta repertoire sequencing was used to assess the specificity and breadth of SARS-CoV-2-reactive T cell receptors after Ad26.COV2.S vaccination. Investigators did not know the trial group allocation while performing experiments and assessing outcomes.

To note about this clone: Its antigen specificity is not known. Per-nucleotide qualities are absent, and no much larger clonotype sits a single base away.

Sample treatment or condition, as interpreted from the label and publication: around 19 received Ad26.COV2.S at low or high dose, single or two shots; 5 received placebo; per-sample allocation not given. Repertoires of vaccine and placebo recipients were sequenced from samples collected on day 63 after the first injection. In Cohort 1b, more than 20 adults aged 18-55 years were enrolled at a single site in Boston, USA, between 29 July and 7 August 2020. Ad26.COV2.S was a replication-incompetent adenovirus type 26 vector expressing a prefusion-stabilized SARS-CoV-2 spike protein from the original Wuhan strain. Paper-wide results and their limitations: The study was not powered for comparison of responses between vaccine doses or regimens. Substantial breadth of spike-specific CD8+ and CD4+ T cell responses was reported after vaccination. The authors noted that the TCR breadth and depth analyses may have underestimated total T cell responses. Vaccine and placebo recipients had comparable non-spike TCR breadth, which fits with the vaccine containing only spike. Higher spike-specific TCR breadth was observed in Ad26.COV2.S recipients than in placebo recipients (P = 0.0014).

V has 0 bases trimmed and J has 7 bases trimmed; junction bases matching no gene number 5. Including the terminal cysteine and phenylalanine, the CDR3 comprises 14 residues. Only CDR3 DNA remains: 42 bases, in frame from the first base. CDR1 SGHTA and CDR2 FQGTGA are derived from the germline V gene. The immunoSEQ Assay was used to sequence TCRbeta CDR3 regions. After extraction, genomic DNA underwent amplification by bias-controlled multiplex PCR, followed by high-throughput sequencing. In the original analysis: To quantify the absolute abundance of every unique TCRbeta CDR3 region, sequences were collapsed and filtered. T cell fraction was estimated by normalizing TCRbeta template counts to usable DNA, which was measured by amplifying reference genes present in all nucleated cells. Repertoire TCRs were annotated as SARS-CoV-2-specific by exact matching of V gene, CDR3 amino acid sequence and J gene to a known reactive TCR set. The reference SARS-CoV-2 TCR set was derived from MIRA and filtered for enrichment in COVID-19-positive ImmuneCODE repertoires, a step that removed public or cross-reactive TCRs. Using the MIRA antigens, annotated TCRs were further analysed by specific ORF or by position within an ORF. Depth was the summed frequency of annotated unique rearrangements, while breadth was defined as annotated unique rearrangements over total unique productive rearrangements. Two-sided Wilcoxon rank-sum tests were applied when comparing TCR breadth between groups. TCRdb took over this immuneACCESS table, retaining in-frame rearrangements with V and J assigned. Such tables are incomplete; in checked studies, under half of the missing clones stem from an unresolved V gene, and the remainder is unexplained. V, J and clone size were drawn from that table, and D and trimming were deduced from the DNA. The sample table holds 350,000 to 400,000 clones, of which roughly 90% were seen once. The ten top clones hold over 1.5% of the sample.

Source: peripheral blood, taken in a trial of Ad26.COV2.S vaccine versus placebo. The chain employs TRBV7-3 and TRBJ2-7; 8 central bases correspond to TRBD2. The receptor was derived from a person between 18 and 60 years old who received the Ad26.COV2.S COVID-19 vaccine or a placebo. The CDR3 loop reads CASSLTAVAGEQYF. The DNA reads TGTGCCAGCAGCTTAACGGCGGTAGCGGGAGAGCAGTACTTC.